This entry is about one TCR beta chain. Antigen: not known. The data stem from a study of graft-versus-host responses after intestinal transplantation. Study information: Isolated intestinal, liver-intestinal, or multivisceral transplants were what recipients had.

General study findings and limits: Peak circulating GvH clone levels were associated with early post-transplant HvG declines. The study found high graft-versus-host to host-versus-graft clonal ratios in allografts of patients with graft-donor T cell macrochimerism. Recipient marrow held GvH clones, some first seen in ileum or blood.

The protocol was immunoSEQ multiplex PCR, while the TCRdb copy is restricted to in-frame clones and leaves out a portion. Of approximately 82,000 clones listed, roughly 93% are singletons. Here the sequenced sample was unstimulated CD8+ T cells sorted from spleen or lymph node cells, taken before transplant. The sequence was collected from a human donor who was the organ donor for an intestinal transplant.

This CDR3 is CASNGVWDRVGGYTF. CDR3 nucleotide sequence: TGTGCCAGTAATGGGGTTTGGGACAGGGTTGGTGGCTACACCTTC. The chain combines TRBV19 with TRBJ1-2; 9 bases map to TRBD1. With 7 bases clipped from V and 7 bases from J, the junction kept 13 bases outside the gene matches. This CDR3 comprises 15 residues. Germline values: CDR1 LNHDA, CDR2 SQIVND (reference sequence). The full variable domain, completed using reference TRBV19 and TRBJ1-2, is DGGITQSPKYLFRKEGQNVTLSCEQNLNHDAMYWYRQDPGQGLRLIYYSQIVNDFQKGDIAEGYSVSREKKESFPLTVTSAQKNPTAFYLCASNGVWDRVGGYTFGSGTRLTVV.